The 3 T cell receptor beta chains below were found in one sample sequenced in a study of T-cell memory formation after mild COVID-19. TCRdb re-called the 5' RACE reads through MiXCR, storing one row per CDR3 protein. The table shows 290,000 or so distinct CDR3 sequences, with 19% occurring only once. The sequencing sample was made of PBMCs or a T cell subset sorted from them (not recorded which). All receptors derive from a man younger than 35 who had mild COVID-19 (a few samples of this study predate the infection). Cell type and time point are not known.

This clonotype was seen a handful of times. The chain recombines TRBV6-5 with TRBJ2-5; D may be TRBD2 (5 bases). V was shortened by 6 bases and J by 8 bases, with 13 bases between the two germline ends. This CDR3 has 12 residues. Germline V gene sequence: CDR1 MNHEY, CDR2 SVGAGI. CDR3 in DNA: TGTGCCAGCAGCCGGTTTGAGGGAACCCAGTACTTC. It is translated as CASSRFEGTQYF.

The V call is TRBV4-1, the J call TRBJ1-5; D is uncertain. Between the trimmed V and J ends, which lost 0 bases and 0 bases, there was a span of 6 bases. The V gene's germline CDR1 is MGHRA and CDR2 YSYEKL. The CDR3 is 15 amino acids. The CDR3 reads CASSQERGSNQPQHF. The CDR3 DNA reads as TGCGCCAGCAGCCAAGAACGGGGTAGCAATCAGCCCCAGCATTTT.

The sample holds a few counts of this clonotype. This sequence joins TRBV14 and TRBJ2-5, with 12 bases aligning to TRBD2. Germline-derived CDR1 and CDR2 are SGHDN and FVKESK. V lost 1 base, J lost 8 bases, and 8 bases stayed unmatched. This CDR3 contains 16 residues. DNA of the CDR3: TGTGCCAGCAGCCAAGCGACTAGCGGGGGCTCGTCTACCCAGTACTTC. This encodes CASSQATSGGSSTQYF.